This entry features one TCR beta chain sequence. Per the original methods: Amplified reference gene primers provided the basis for estimating nucleated cell counts. Only in-frame clones appear in the TCRdb table, and some are missing; sequencing was by immunoSEQ multiplex PCR. V, J and clone size reflect that table, while D and trimming were determined from the DNA. The sample includes around 380,000 clones, about 80% of them seen just once. The data belong to a study of blood T cell repertoires in COVID-19. At the level of the study: Samples of COVID-19 (acute and convalescent) were obtained from the United States, Italy and Spain. Sources were T cells, B-cell-depleted T cells, or PBMCs; the material itself was cDNA or gDNA.

CDR1 and CDR2 (germline): GTSNPN, SVGIG (reference sequence). This CDR3 comprises 14 residues. The V end lost 8 bases, the J end lost 3 bases, and 16 bases lay between the germline ends. V is TRBV30 and J is TRBJ1-4, with D possibly being TRBD1 (6 bases). The specimen sequenced was peripheral blood. The origin of this receptor is a human donor with acute or convalescent COVID-19. The donor label of this sample is uncertain. The CDR3: CAGTTGQPNEKLFF. The DNA for the CDR3 is TGTGCCGGCACTACAGGGCAACCTAATGAAAAACTGTTTTTT.